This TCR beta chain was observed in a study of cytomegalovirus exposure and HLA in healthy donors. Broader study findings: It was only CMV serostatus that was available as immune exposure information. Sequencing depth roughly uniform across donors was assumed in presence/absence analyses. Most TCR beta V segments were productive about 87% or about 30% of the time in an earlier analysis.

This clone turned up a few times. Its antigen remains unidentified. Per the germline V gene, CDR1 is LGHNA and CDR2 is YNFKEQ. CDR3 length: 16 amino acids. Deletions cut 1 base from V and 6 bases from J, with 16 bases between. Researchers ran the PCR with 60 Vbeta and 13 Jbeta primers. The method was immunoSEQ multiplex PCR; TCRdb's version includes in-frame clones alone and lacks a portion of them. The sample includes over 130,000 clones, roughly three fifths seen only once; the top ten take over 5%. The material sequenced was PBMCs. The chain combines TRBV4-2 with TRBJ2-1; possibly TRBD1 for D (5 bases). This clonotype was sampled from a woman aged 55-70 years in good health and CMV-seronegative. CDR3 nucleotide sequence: TGTGCCAGCAGCCAAGTTGCTACTTCAACAGGCAATGAGCAGTTCTTC. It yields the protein CASSQVATSTGNEQFF.